This T cell receptor beta chain was captured by sequencing in a study of response to subunit inactivated influenza vaccine. As for this clonotype: The antigen remains undetermined.

TCRdb reanalysed the RT-PCR reads using MiXCR and keeps one entry per CDR3 protein. This table has more than 700,000 distinct CDR3 sequences, 21% appearing once. Points from the study as a whole: The authors offered the suggestion that each seasonal influenza vaccination recruits few new T cells.

The ends were cut back, 0 bases at V and 6 bases at J, with 21 bases in the middle. CDR1 and CDR2 from the germline V gene are LNHNV and YYDKDF (reference sequence). There are 18 residues in the CDR3. The sample was PBMCs from blood, taken 5 days after vaccination. The TCR sequence derives from a man in his fifties or sixties who received an inactivated influenza vaccine. This chain uses TRBV15 with TRBJ2-1; either TRBD1 or TRBD2 may supply D (5 bases each). The CDR3 spells CATSRDRGTSRRINEQFF. CDR3 nucleotide sequence: TGTGCCACCAGCAGAGATCGGGGCACATCCAGACGAATCAATGAGCAGTTCTTC. The entire variable domain, with the rest obtained from reference TRBV15 and TRBJ2-1, is as follows: DAMVIQNPRYQVTQFGKPVTLSCSQTLNHNVMYWYQQKSSQAPKLLFHYYDKDFNNEADTPDNFQSRRPNTSFCFLDIRSPGLGDTAMYLCATSRDRGTSRRINEQFFGPGTRLTVL.